This T cell receptor (beta chain) was captured in a study of blood T cell repertoires in COVID-19. Turning to the study itself: T cells, B-cell-depleted T cells, or PBMCs provided the cDNA or gDNA that served as material.

This CDR3 spans 13 amino acids. With V trimmed by 10 bases and J by 5 bases, 9 bases remained unmatched. Seattle's enrolled individuals joined amid active infection and were then monitored longitudinally. Original handling: How many nucleated cells were present was estimated from reference gene primer amplification. The table came from immunoSEQ multiplex PCR; TCRdb's copy has only in-frame clones and leaves some out. V, J and clone size reflect that table, while D and trimming were determined from the DNA. The table includes around 270,000 clones, 70% to 90% detected once. The clonotype was recovered from a human donor with COVID-19, enrolled during active disease. The donor label of this sample is uncertain. V and J are TRBV12-3 or TRBV12-4 and TRBJ1-1; 8 positions match TRBD1. Sequenced: peripheral blood. The CDR3 is CAISLDRGTEAFF. The CDR3 DNA is TGTGCCATCTCCCTCGACAGGGGTACTGAAGCTTTCTTT.